Listed here is a single T cell receptor (beta chain). The antigen is unknown. The donors were members of the validation cohort comprising 100 to 150 subjects, separate from the roughly 670-subject first cohort. This specimen belongs to a study of cytomegalovirus exposure and HLA in healthy donors. General study points: It was reportedly the case that the classifier diagnosed cytomegalovirus status with high specificity and sensitivity. According to the study, 150 to 200 TCR beta chains were cytomegalovirus-associated. Subsequent analysis revealed that first-cohort TCR clusters tended to co-occur in the roughly 120 validation repertoires.

Only in-frame clones appear in the TCRdb table, and some are missing; sequencing was by immunoSEQ multiplex PCR. The repertoire holds some 130,000 clones, approximately 84% seen once, with 25% to 30% in the top ten. The CDR3 runs 14 residues. Germline V gene lookup returns CDR1 MNHEY and CDR2 SVGAGI. The V and J ends lost 6 bases and 13 bases respectively, with 21 bases between them. Sample: PBMCs. This receptor was identified in a man aged 30-40 years in good health and CMV-seropositive. The V gene is TRBV6-5, the J gene TRBJ2-2; TRBD2 might be the D (5 bases). Here the CDR3 DNA reads TGTGCCAGCAGCTCCCGGGCCCCAATAAGCGGGCTGTTTTTT. It is translated as CASSSRAPISGLFF.